This T cell receptor beta chain was documented in a study of blood T cell repertoires in COVID-19. Turning to the study itself: Researchers got acute and convalescent COVID-19 samples from the United States, Italy and Spain. Sources were T cells, B-cell-depleted T cells, or PBMCs; the material itself was cDNA or gDNA.

Germline CDR1 and CDR2: KGHDR and SFDVKD. CDR3 length: 17 amino acids. The V gene end was trimmed by 5 bases and the J gene end by 0 bases; junction bases not matched to a gene: 6. As originally analysed: Cell counts per sample came from amplifying reference gene primers. Sequenced by immunoSEQ multiplex PCR; TCRdb stores in-frame clones only, minus some. V, J and clone size reflect that table, while D and trimming were determined from the DNA. The table lists some 220,000 clones, about 80% of them singletons. This clone has only a few counts. Source material: peripheral blood. This clonotype was sampled from a woman in her thirties who had recovered from COVID-19. The chain recombines TRBV24-1 with TRBJ2-2, with 9 bases matching TRBD1. The CDR3 bases are TGTGCCACCAGTGGGGGGCGGGACAGGGCGAACACCGGGGAGCTGTTTTTT. It specifies CATSGGRDRANTGELFF.